Each of the 6 T cell receptor beta chains below was sequenced from the same sample in a study of control samples from healthy donors and cancer patients (dated by TCRdb to between 2020 and 2021). To prepare the library, the immunoSEQ multiplex PCR assay was applied. TCRdb carries this immuneACCESS record with in-frame sequences only. Its versions omit some clonotypes, under half of them owing to an unresolved V gene in the studies checked, with the rest unexplained. The sample table contains roughly 400,000 clones; only one count was recorded for around 90% of them. Around 6.4% of the sample is in the top ten clones. The sample comprised PBMCs. The receptors come from a man aged 35 to 55 with head and neck cancer.

This clone was seen once. The chain is built from TRBV7-2 and TRBJ2-3; D is unresolved. V lost 5 bases and J 7 bases, leaving 7 bases between the germline ends. Germline CDR1 and CDR2: SGHTA and FQGNSA. The CDR3 runs 11 residues. The CDR3 sequence: CASSQPHTQYF. CDR3 in DNA: TGTGCCAGCAGCCAGCCCCATACGCAGTATTTT.

The rearrangement uses TRBV7-9 and TRBJ1-1, with no clear D. Germline CDR1 is SEHNR and CDR2 is FQNEAQ (reference sequence). This CDR3 is built from 15 residues. V shed 0 bases and J shed 0 bases, with 8 bases lying between them. Written as DNA, the CDR3 is TGTGCCAGCAGCTTAGCTCAGCGCCTGAACACTGAAGCTTTCTTT. It yields the protein CASSLAQRLNTEAFF.

The gene calls are TRBV3-1 (or the pseudogene TRBV3-2) and TRBJ2-4, with D perhaps TRBD1 or TRBD2 (5 bases each). Germline V CDR1 and CDR2: LGHDT, YNNKEL (reference sequence). The V end lost 4 bases, the J end lost 8 bases, and 18 bases lay between the germline ends. The CDR3 is made up of 15 amino acids. DNA of the CDR3: TGTGCCAGCAGCCCCACGAGGGGAAGGGGAGACATTCAGTACTTC. Translating gives CASSPTRGRGDIQYF.

The chain couples TRBV28 to TRBJ2-4, with 7 nucleotides matching TRBD1. V lost 5 bases to trimming and J lost 14 bases; unmatched junction nucleotides: 9. Germline V gene data show CDR1 as MDHEN and CDR2 as SYDVKM. The CDR3 runs to 12 residues. The CDR3 DNA sequence: TGTGCCAGCAGTCCCGATGGTACAGGGGAGTACTTC. Translated, it gives CASSPDGTGEYF.

This clone was observed once. The genes are TRBV25-1 and TRBJ2-1, with TRBD1 identical over 8 bases. V was clipped by 2 bases and J by 3 bases; unmatched bases: 3. CDR1 and CDR2 from the germline V gene are MGHDK and SYGVNS. CDR3 size: 15 residues. The CDR3 here is CASSEQGANYNEQFF. In DNA form, the CDR3 reads TGTGCCAGCAGTGAACAGGGGGCCAACTACAATGAGCAGTTCTTC.

V usage is TRBV2 and J usage is TRBJ2-2; D could derive from TRBD1 or TRBD2 (5 bases each). The CDR3 extends over 16 amino acids. Trimming shortened V by 5 bases and J by 0 bases, and 13 bases separated the two germline ends. Germline V gene sequence: CDR1 SNHLY, CDR2 FYNNEI. This CDR3 reads CASSLLGTSNTGELFF. CDR3 coding DNA: TGTGCCAGCAGTCTTCTAGGGACCTCGAACACCGGGGAGCTGTTTTTT.